The next 10 T cell receptor beta chains were all read from a single sample in a study of T cell responses to AZD1222 COVID-19 vaccine. Clones were sequenced by immunoSEQ multiplex PCR, and TCRdb holds only the in-frame ones, with some missing. Here the sample spans 80,000 or so clones, about nine tenths being singletons. The input for sequencing was peripheral blood, taken on day 0 of MenACWY control vaccination. The receptors come from an adult in good health.

This clone was found once. The rearrangement links TRBV7-9 to TRBJ1-1, with D maybe TRBD1 (6 bases). V lost 4 bases and J 6 bases, leaving 9 bases between the germline ends. The CDR3 extends over 12 amino acids. Germline CDR1 is SEHNR and CDR2 is FQNEAQ (reference sequence). CDR3 sequence: CASSSGQPEAFF. For the CDR3, the DNA is TGTGCCAGCAGCTCCGGACAGCCTGAAGCTTTCTTT.

The rearrangement uses TRBV5-1 and TRBJ2-1; 7 bases map to TRBD1. Germline lookup yields CDR1 SGHRS and CDR2 YFSETQ. Trimming took 3 bases from V and 12 from J; bases not matched to a gene: 9. The CDR3 contains 13 residues. The CDR3 DNA reads TGCGCCAGCAGCTCAGGGACAGATGGAGTGCAGTTCTTC. Its protein is CASSSGTDGVQFF.

The rearrangement links TRBV6-6 to TRBJ2-2; D may correspond to TRBD1 or TRBD2 (6 bases each). Germline loops: CDR1 MNHNY, CDR2 SVGAGI (reference sequence). This CDR3 region has 15 residues. Trimming left V 5 bases short and J 6 bases short, with 16 bases between. The DNA for the CDR3 is TGTGCCAGCAGTGTCCCCTCGGGGGCTGCCGGGGAGCTGTTTTTT. It codes for CASSVPSGAAGELFF.

V usage is TRBV19 and J usage is TRBJ1-1, with 8 bases lining up with TRBD1. This CDR3 spans 13 amino acids. With V trimmed by 7 bases and J by 4 bases, 5 bases remained unmatched. The germline CDR1 and CDR2 sequences are LNHDA and SQIVND (reference sequence). The CDR3 sequence: CASTDRGATEAFF. DNA for the CDR3: TGTGCCAGTACCGACAGGGGAGCCACTGAAGCTTTCTTT.

This chain uses TRBV19 with TRBJ1-6, with D tentatively TRBD1 (5 bases). The CDR3 covers 16 residues. Germline V gene sequence: CDR1 LNHDA, CDR2 SQIVND (reference sequence). Trimming took 7 bases from V and 7 from J, leaving 20 bases between them. The CDR3 nucleotides read TGTGCCAGTACCTCTTATGGGACGGCCATGAATTCACCCCTCCACTTT. It encodes CASTSYGTAMNSPLHF.

The CDR3 loop is CASSTAGGPGETQYF. CDR3 in DNA: TGTGCCAGCAGCACAGCGGGAGGGCCAGGGGAGACCCAGTACTTC. The V call is TRBV9, the J call TRBJ2-5; 10 bases are a match to TRBD2. The CDR3 runs to 15 residues. CDR1 and CDR2 (germline): SGDLS, YYNGEE. V trimming: 4 bases; J trimming: 5 bases; junction bases outside the gene matches: 8.

The chain recombines TRBV18 with TRBJ2-5; TRBD2 might be the D (6 bases). Trimming removed 2 bases at V and 1 base at J, with 17 bases between. Germline loops: CDR1 KGHSH, CDR2 LQKENI. This CDR3 is 17 amino acids long. The CDR3 reads CASSPNDPGSGQETQYF. In DNA form, the CDR3 reads TGTGCCAGCTCACCAAACGACCCCGGGAGTGGCCAAGAGACCCAGTACTTC.

The rearrangement uses TRBV24-1 and TRBJ1-6; D perhaps matches TRBD1 (6 bases). CDR3 length: 14 residues. V was clipped by 3 bases and J by 9 bases, with 11 bases between them. Germline lookup yields CDR1 KGHDR and CDR2 SFDVKD. CDR3 sequence reads: CATSDPGQISPLHF. As DNA, the CDR3 is TGTGCCACCAGTGATCCCGGACAGATTTCACCCCTCCACTTT.

The chain uses TRBV7-8 and TRBJ1-6; no definite D call. CDR1 is SGHVS, CDR2 FQNEAQ, per germline. Trimming took 5 bases from V and 6 from J, leaving 11 bases between them. CDR3 length equals 14 residues. In DNA, the CDR3 is TGTGCCAGCAGCACCCGTTCCGCTAATTCACCCCTCCACTTT. Its protein product is CASSTRSANSPLHF. The variable domain in full, completed from reference TRBV7-8 and TRBJ1-6, reads GAGVSQSPRYKVAKRGQDVALRCDPISGHVSLFWYQQALGQGPEFLTYFQNEAQLDKSGLPSDRFFAERPEGSVSTLKIQRTQQEDSAVYLCASSTRSANSPLHFGNGTRLTVT.

V usage is TRBV7-3 and J usage is TRBJ2-1, with a tentative D call TRBD2 (5 bases). V gave up 5 bases and J gave up 1 base, with 21 bases separating them. The CDR3 spans 18 residues. Per the germline V gene, CDR1 is SGHTA and CDR2 is FQGTGA. Here the CDR3 reads CASSPDPRAGKSYNEQFF. The CDR3 DNA follows: TGTGCCAGCAGCCCAGACCCCCGGGCCGGGAAGTCCTACAATGAGCAGTTCTTC.